The clone carrying this TCR beta chain occurred many times. Its antigen remains unidentified. This sample stems from a study of T cells in Graves' hyperthyroidism and ophthalmopathy. As for the study in general: At the time of initial diagnosis and before any treatment, peripheral blood was collected.

The CDR3 spans 15 residues. Trimming at V came to 5 bases and at J to 2 bases, leaving 5 bases not matched to a gene. Germline loops: CDR1 LNHDA, CDR2 SQIVND (reference sequence). Amplified TCR beta CDR3 regions derived from RNA transcripts. A set of HTBI primers served as the primers for a first-round RT-PCR of the TCR CDR3. From the multiplex PCR reads, TCRdb called clonotypes with MiXCR, one entry per CDR3 protein. This table has some 370,000 distinct CDR3 sequences, 17% appearing once. Overall study findings and caveats: Ophthalmopathy and stable hyperthyroidism were separated by a 13 V-J model.

The source is a woman in her thirties with Graves' hyperthyroidism that later progressed to Graves' ophthalmopathy. Sequencing was carried out using blood. V usage is TRBV19 and J usage is TRBJ2-2; 7 nucleotides align to TRBD2. CDR3 sequence reads: CASSSRLANTGELFF. The CDR3 DNA sequence: TGTGCCAGTAGTTCGAGACTAGCCAACACCGGGGAGCTGTTTTTT.